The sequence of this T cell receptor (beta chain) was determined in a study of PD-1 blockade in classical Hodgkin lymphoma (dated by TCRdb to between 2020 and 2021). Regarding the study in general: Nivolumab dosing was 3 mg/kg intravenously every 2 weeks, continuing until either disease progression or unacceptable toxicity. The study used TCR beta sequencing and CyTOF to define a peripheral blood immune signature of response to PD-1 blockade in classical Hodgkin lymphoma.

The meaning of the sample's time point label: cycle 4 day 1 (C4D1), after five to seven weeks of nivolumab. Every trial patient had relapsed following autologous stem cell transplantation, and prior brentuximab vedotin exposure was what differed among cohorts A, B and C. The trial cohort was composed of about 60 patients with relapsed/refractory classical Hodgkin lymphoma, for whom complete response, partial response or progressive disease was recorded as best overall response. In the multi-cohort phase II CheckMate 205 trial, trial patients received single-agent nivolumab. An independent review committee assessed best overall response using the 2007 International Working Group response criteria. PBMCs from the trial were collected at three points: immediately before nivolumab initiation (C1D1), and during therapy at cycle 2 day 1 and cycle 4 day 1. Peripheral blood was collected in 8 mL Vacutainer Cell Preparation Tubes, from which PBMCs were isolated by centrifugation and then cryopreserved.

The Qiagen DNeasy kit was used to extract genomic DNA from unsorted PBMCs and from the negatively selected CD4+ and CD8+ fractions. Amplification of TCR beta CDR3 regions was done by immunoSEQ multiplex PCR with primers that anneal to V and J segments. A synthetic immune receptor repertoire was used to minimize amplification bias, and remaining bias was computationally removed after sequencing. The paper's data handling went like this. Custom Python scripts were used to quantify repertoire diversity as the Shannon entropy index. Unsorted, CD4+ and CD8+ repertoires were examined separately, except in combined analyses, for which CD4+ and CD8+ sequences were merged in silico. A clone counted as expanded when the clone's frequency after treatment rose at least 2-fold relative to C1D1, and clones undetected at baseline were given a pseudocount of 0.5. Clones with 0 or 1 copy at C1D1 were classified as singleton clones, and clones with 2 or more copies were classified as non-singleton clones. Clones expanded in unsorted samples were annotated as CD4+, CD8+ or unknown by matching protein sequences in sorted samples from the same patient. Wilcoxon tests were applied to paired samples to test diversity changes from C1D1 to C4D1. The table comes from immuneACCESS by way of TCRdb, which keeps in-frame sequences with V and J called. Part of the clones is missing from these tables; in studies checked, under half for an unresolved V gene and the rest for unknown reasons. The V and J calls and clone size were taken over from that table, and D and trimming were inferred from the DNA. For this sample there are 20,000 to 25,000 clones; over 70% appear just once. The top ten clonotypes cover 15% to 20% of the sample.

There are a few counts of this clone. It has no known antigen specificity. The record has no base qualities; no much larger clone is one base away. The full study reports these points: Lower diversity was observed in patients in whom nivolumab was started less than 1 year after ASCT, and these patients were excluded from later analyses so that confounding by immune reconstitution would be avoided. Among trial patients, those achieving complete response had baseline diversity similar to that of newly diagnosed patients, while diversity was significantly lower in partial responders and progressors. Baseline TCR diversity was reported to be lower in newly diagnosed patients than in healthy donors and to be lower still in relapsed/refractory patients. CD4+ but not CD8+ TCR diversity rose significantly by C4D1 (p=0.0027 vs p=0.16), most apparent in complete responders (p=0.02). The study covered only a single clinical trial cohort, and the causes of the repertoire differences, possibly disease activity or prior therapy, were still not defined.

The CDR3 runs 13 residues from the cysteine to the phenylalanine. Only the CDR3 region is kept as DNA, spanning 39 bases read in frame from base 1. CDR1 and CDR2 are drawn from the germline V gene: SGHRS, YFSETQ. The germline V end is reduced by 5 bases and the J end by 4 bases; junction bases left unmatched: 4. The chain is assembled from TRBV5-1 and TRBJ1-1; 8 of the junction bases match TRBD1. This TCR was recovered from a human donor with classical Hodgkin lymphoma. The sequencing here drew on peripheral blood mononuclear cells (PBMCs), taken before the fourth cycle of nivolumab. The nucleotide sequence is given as TGCGCCAGCAGTCAGGGGGCCAGCACTGAAGCTTTCTTT. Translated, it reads CASSQGASTEAFF.